A selection of T cell receptor beta chains follows, all from one sample in a study of T cell responses to AZD1222 COVID-19 vaccine. TCRdb's table, derived via immunoSEQ multiplex PCR, lists solely in-frame clones and lacks some. Here the sample spans approximately 100,000 clones, just over 90% being singletons. The sequencing used peripheral blood, collected on day 0 of AZD1222 vaccination. These TCRs come from an adult in good health. CDR3s leave out the opening cysteine and the closing phenylalanine or tryptophan. Each record gives: J gene, V gene, D gene, CDR3 protein. A D gene is named only where the DNA matches it firmly.

TRBJ1-4 | TRBV5-4 | NA | ASSLSGNEKLF
TRBJ2-5 | TRBV12-5 | TRBD2 | ASGLGTSGGQETQY
TRBJ2-6 | TRBV2 | TRBD1 | ASSEKRTGTGANVLT
TRBJ2-7 | TRBV20-1 | TRBD1 | SASRDRGSYEQY
TRBJ1-2 | TRBV19 | NA | ASSIRGVPEGYT
TRBJ2-3 | TRBV11-2 | TRBD1 | ASSSRGGFGADTQY
TRBJ2-3 | TRBV2 | NA | ASSEVQQDTQY
TRBJ2-1 | TRBV16 | NA | ASSQYGNEQF
TRBJ1-1 | TRBV11-3 | NA | ASSLRGPNTEAF
TRBJ1-1 | TRBV7-8 | TRBD1 | ASSSDRGSNTEAF
TRBJ2-2 | TRBV15 | TRBD2 | ATSRRAGTSFSGELF
TRBJ1-1 | TRBV3-1/TRBV3-2 | TRBD1 | ASSQGDRGMENTEAF
TRBJ2-5 | TRBV4-1 | TRBD1 | ASSQDYLTGGLETQY
TRBJ2-3 | TRBV6-4 | TRBD1 | ASSTDRGSDTQY
TRBJ2-7 | TRBV20-1 | NA | SASDPRREQY
TRBJ2-3 | TRBV3-1/TRBV3-2 | NA | ASSLQVTDTQY
TRBJ1-1 | TRBV6-5 | NA | ASSHMGPLNTEAF
TRBJ2-2 | TRBV24-1 | NA | AAGVLAGELF